This passage covers 31 T cell receptor beta chains from one sample sequenced in a study of cytomegalovirus exposure and HLA in healthy donors. PCR primers comprised 60 Vbeta and 13 Jbeta primers. Method: immunoSEQ multiplex PCR; TCRdb's copy keeps in-frame clones and lacks some. This repertoire shows some 190,000 clones, more than 60% found once; its top ten account for roughly 1.5%. Sequencing was carried out using PBMCs. The source of these receptors is a man younger than 30 in good health and CMV-seronegative.

The V gene is TRBV4-2, the J gene TRBJ1-4; TRBD1 matches at 9 bases. V shed 0 bases, J shed 0 bases, and the junction held 5 bases outside the gene matches. The CDR3 totals 18 residues. From germline, CDR1 is LGHNA and CDR2 YNFKEQ. The CDR3 nucleotides are TGTGCCAGCAGCCAAGATTGGGGACAGGGCGCAACTAATGAAAAACTGTTTTTT. The encoded protein is CASSQDWGQGATNEKLFF.

The chain joins TRBV18 to TRBJ2-3, with TRBD2 identical over 8 bases. Germline V gene data show CDR1 as KGHSH and CDR2 as LQKENI. The CDR3 runs 19 residues. The V and J ends lost 0 bases and 1 base, in that order; junction bases with no gene match: 12. In DNA form, the CDR3 reads TGTGCCAGCTCACCACCGTACGGGGGGGCCTTTGTTGGCACAGATACGCAGTATTTT. Encoded protein: CASSPPYGGAFVGTDTQYF.

The CDR3 DNA reads as TGTGCCAGCAGCTACCATCGAGGGACAGGTGGTAAGGAGCAGTACTTC. This sequence encodes CASSYHRGTGGKEQYF. The V and J genes are TRBV7-8 and TRBJ2-7; 8 nucleotides agree with TRBD1. This CDR3 has 16 residues. Germline-derived CDR1 and CDR2 are SGHVS and FQNEAQ. V trimming: 4 bases; J trimming: 7 bases; junction bases outside the gene matches: 15.

The V call is TRBV19, the J call TRBJ2-3, with 8 bases aligning to TRBD1. The CDR3 is 16 amino acids. The germline gives CDR1 LNHDA, CDR2 SQIVND (reference sequence). The V gene end was trimmed by 3 bases and the J gene end by 1 base; junction bases not matched to a gene: 6. DNA of the CDR3: TGTGCCAGTAGTATGGCGGACAGGGTCCGCACAGATACGCAGTATTTT. Protein sequence: CASSMADRVRTDTQYF.

The chain links TRBV7-9 to TRBJ2-5; 15 bases are shared with TRBD2. Germline assignment: CDR1 SEHNR and CDR2 FQNEAQ (reference sequence). Trimming at V came to 5 bases and at J to 5 bases, leaving 12 bases not matched to a gene. The CDR3 is 18 residues long. The CDR3 region is CASSPAGTSGRKRETQYF. CDR3 nucleotides: TGTGCCAGCAGCCCGGCCGGGACTAGCGGGAGGAAGCGGGAGACCCAGTACTTC.

The chain joins TRBV18 to TRBJ2-7, with TRBD2 matching over 10 bases. J was trimmed by 5 bases and V by 6 bases; bases with no gene match: 10. The germline gives CDR1 KGHSH, CDR2 LQKENI. The CDR3 length is 15 residues. The CDR3 is CASSPGLARWDEQYF. CDR3 nucleotides: TGTGCCAGCTCCCCGGGACTAGCGAGGTGGGACGAGCAGTACTTC. Variable domain in full (rest from reference TRBV18 and TRBJ2-7): NAGVMQNPRHLVRRRGQEARLRCSPMKGHSHVYWYRQLPEEGLKFMVYLQKENIIDESGMPKERFSAEFPKEGPSILRIQQVVRGDSAAYFCASSPGLARWDEQYFGPGTRLTVT.

This clone turned up a few times. The V gene is TRBV15, the J gene TRBJ2-7; 11 positions match TRBD1. Trimming cost V 5 bases and J 1 base; bases outside gene matches: 4. CDR1 is LNHNV, CDR2 YYDKDF, per germline (reference sequence). The CDR3 loop spans 15 amino acids. CDR3 loop: CATSLGTGGSYEQYF. For the CDR3, the DNA is TGTGCCACCAGCCTCGGGACAGGGGGATCCTACGAGCAGTACTTC.

The chain combines TRBV9 with TRBJ2-3, with TRBD2 as a possible D gene (6 bases). The germline V gene has CDR1 SGDLS and CDR2 YYNGEE. The CDR3 extends over 16 amino acids. V lost 4 bases and J 4 bases, leaving 19 bases between the germline ends. This chain's CDR3 is CASSPIPGGAADTQYF. The CDR3 bases are TGTGCCAGCAGCCCCATCCCTGGCGGGGCGGCAGATACGCAGTATTTT. The complete variable domain, with remaining parts taken from reference TRBV9 and TRBJ2-3, reads DSGVTQTPKHLITATGQRVTLRCSPRSGDLSVYWYQQSLDQGLQFLIQYYNGEERAKGNILERFSAQQFPDLHSELNLSSLELGDSALYFCASSPIPGGAADTQYFGPGTRLTVL.

This chain uses TRBV30 with TRBJ1-5, with a possible D match to TRBD1 (6 bases). Trimming cost V 7 bases and J 8 bases, with 18 bases left between them. This CDR3 has 13 residues. Germline V gives CDR1 GTSNPN, CDR2 SVGIG (reference sequence). The CDR3 DNA sequence: TGTGCCTCCTTCGGACAGCCTGAGGAGCCCCAGCATTTT. Translating gives CASFGQPEEPQHF.

The chain links TRBV29-1 to TRBJ2-7; 8 bases agree with TRBD1. The CDR3 contains 15 residues. After removal of 2 bases from V and 5 bases from J, the junction contained 11 bases not matched to a gene. Germline loops: CDR1 SQVTM, CDR2 ANQGSEA. The CDR3 protein is CSVETGGRGSHEQYF. CDR3 DNA sequence: TGCAGCGTTGAAACAGGGGGAAGAGGGAGCCACGAGCAGTACTTC.

This sequence joins TRBV25-1 and TRBJ1-2, with 7 bases fitting TRBD1. The germline CDR1 and CDR2 sequences are MGHDK and SYGVNS. The CDR3 runs to 16 residues. The ends lost 2 bases at V and 2 bases at J; junction bases unmatched: 8. The CDR3, as DNA: TGTGCCAGCAGTGAAGGGGACAGCTACTTGAACTATGGCTACACCTTC. It specifies CASSEGDSYLNYGYTF.

On this clone itself: This likely comes from a read error, as the CDR3 has no conserved phenylalanine or tryptophan at its end. No DNA is shown, since the ends of the CDR3 on it are uncertain; the CDR3 is the one TCRdb lists. V is TRBV5-1 and J is TRBJ1-2; the D call in the table, TRBD1, was not verified against the DNA. The CDR3 spans 10 amino acids, including both terminal residues. CDR1 and CDR2 (germline): SGHRS, YFSETQ. The CDR3 protein is CASSLAGTEA.

The chain links TRBV30 to TRBJ2-7; D gene ambiguous. The V end was cut by 2 bases, the J end by 3 bases, with 5 bases between. The germline V gene has CDR1 GTSNPN and CDR2 SVGIG (reference sequence). The CDR3 has 11 residues. The CDR3 DNA reads TGTGCCTGGAGTCTCTACTACGAGCAGTACTTC. This translates into CAWSLYYEQYF.

Comment on this clone: Distinct nucleotide sequences in the sample also encode this CDR3. V is TRBV9 and J is TRBJ2-7; TRBD1 matches 7 bases. The V gene's germline CDR1 is SGDLS and CDR2 YYNGEE. This CDR3 has 14 residues. Trimming at V came to 5 bases and at J to 2 bases, leaving 7 bases not matched to a gene. The CDR3 nucleotides are TGTGCCAGCAGTCCCGGGACAGCTACCTACGAGCAGTACTTC. Encoded protein: CASSPGTATYEQYF.

The chain links TRBV6-1 to TRBJ2-3, with D possibly TRBD1 on 5 matching bases. Germline values: CDR1 MNHNS, CDR2 SASEGT. V gave up 9 bases and J gave up 6 bases, with 10 bases separating them. The CDR3 contains 11 residues. The CDR3 is CASRQIDTQYF. CDR3 nucleotide sequence: TGTGCCAGTCGACAGATTGATACGCAGTATTTT.

The chain links TRBV5-1 to TRBJ2-1; TRBD2 aligns across 11 bases. The germline CDR1 and CDR2 sequences are SGHRS and YFSETQ. Losses at the gene ends were 4 bases for V and 6 bases for J; bases not matched to a gene: 6. The CDR3 totals 15 residues. CDR3 residues: CASSQTSGGTNEQFF. DNA of the CDR3: TGCGCCAGCAGCCAAACTAGCGGGGGCACCAATGAGCAGTTCTTC.

Points on this clone: This sequence may be a read error, since a much larger clone differs from it by one base. This sample also contains other DNA sequences that code for the same CDR3. This rearrangement joins TRBV2 to TRBJ1-2; D possibly corresponds to TRBD1 (6 bases). Trimming cost V 4 bases and J 4 bases, with 10 bases left between them. The CDR3 has 13 amino acids. CDR1 is SNHLY, CDR2 FYNNEI, per germline. The CDR3 DNA sequence: TGTGCCAGCAGTGTTCAGGGGAGCTATGGCTACACCTTC. Amino acids: CASSVQGSYGYTF.

The chain couples TRBV18 to TRBJ1-2; TRBD1 matches 9 bases. This CDR3 is built from 15 residues. Trimming took 2 bases from V and 7 from J; bases not matched to a gene: 8. CDR1 is KGHSH and CDR2 is LQKENI in the germline V gene. In DNA, the CDR3 is TGTGCCAGCTCACCAGGGACAGGGTTGGCCGGTGGCTACACCTTC. Translation: CASSPGTGLAGGYTF.

Regarding this clone: A read error may account for a junction end that differs from germline. The chain is built from TRBV7-9 and TRBJ1-1; no clear D. Germline V gene lookup returns CDR1 SEHNR and CDR2 FQNEAQ (reference sequence). This CDR3 contains 12 residues. As DNA, the CDR3 is TGTTCCAGCGGGCCCCTTCGGACTGAAGCTTTCTTT. It encodes CSSGPLRTEAFF.

The chain couples TRBV7-2 to TRBJ2-1; TRBD2 is a possible D gene (7 bases). The CDR3 length is 15 residues. Trimming removed 5 bases from V and 7 bases from J, with 18 bases in between. Germline assignment: CDR1 SGHTA and CDR2 FQGNSA. CDR3 nucleotides: TGTGCCAGCAGCCCGGACCGGGGGGCTAGAAATGAGCAGTTCTTC. As protein: CASSPDRGARNEQFF.

The chain joins TRBV19 to TRBJ2-5, with 7 bases aligning to TRBD1. With 10 bases clipped from V and 4 bases from J, the junction kept 3 bases outside the gene matches. The CDR3 runs 11 residues. CDR1 and CDR2 (germline): LNHDA, SQIVND (reference sequence). This CDR3 is CATSGGETQYF. As DNA, the CDR3 is TGTGCCACCTCAGGGGGAGAGACCCAGTACTTC.

The chain recombines TRBV6-4 with TRBJ2-7; 11 nucleotides align to TRBD2. The J segment lost 5 bases and the V segment lost 6 bases, leaving 21 bases of the junction unmatched. Germline loops: CDR1 MRHNA, CDR2 SNTAGT. The CDR3 extends over 19 amino acids. CDR3 sequence: CASSATSGSSFQGLDEQYF. DNA for the CDR3: TGTGCCAGCAGCGCCACTAGCGGGAGCTCCTTTCAGGGTTTGGACGAGCAGTACTTC.

The rearrangement links TRBV4-1 to TRBJ1-2; D remains ambiguous. The V gene's germline CDR1 is MGHRA and CDR2 YSYEKL. The length of the CDR3 is 13 residues. The germline V and J ends were trimmed by 1 base and 8 bases, with 11 bases remaining between them. CDR3 coding DNA: TGCGCCAGCAGCCAAGTAACACAGACGGGCTACACCTTC. This gives the protein CASSQVTQTGYTF.

The chain uses TRBV5-1 and TRBJ2-1; 9 bases are shared with TRBD2. Trimming took 5 bases from V and 8 from J; bases not matched to a gene: 20. Germline CDR1 is SGHRS and CDR2 is YFSETQ. The CDR3 consists of 18 residues. Written as DNA, the CDR3 is TGCGCCAGCAGACTGACTATTTTTATAGCGGGGGAGACAGATGAGCAGTTCTTC. Protein: CASRLTIFIAGETDEQFF.

The chain is built from TRBV7-2 and TRBJ1-3; D is perhaps TRBD1 (6 bases). Between the trimmed V and J ends, which lost 5 bases and 0 bases, there was a span of 14 bases. Germline V gives CDR1 SGHTA, CDR2 FQGNSA. The CDR3 spans 16 residues. CDR3 protein: CASSDQTGLSGNTIYF. The CDR3 DNA reads as TGTGCCAGCAGCGACCAGACAGGCCTCTCTGGAAACACCATATATTTT.

The V and J genes are TRBV7-3 and TRBJ1-1; no clear D gene. V lost 5 bases and J lost 1, with 14 bases in between. The CDR3 has 15 amino acids. In germline, CDR1 is SGHTA, CDR2 FQGTGA. The CDR3 DNA reads as TGTGCCAGCAGCCCCGACGGCGGAACGAACACTGAAGCTTTCTTT. Protein sequence: CASSPDGGTNTEAFF.

This clone was seen more than once but under ten times. V is TRBV25-1 and J is TRBJ2-3; 8 bases are shared with TRBD2. CDR1 is MGHDK, CDR2 SYGVNS, per germline. With 1 base clipped from V and 5 bases from J, the junction kept 11 bases outside the gene matches. This CDR3 has 17 residues. CDR3 amino acids: CASSESHGRGAGDTQYF. The CDR3 coding sequence is TGTGCCAGCAGTGAATCCCACGGGCGGGGGGCTGGAGATACGCAGTATTTT.

The genes are TRBV11-2 and TRBJ2-3; 7 nucleotides line up with TRBD2. CDR3 length: 20 amino acids. The V gene's germline CDR1 is SGHAT and CDR2 FQNNGV. Trimming cost V 0 bases and J 0 bases; bases outside gene matches: 15. CDR3 residues: CASSLDGPWRETTSTDTQYF. The CDR3 DNA reads TGTGCCAGCAGCTTAGATGGTCCTTGGCGGGAGACTACTAGCACAGATACGCAGTATTTT.

CDR3: CASSPQGGTGELFF. DNA for the CDR3: TGTGCCAGCTCACCGCAGGGAGGCACCGGGGAGCTGTTTTTT. The V gene is TRBV18, the J gene TRBJ2-2; TRBD2 might be the D (6 bases). This CDR3 is built from 14 residues. CDR1 is KGHSH and CDR2 is LQKENI in the germline V gene. The ends were cut back, 3 bases at V and 4 bases at J, with 9 bases in the middle.

The rearrangement joins TRBV12-5 to TRBJ2-7, with TRBD2 matching 7 bases. V lost 2 bases, J lost 3 bases, and 16 bases stayed unmatched. This CDR3 comprises 18 residues. The germline CDR1 and CDR2 sequences are LGHNT and FRNRAP. The CDR3 is CASGLTRSIGLVFYEQYF. CDR3 DNA sequence: TGTGCTAGTGGTTTGACACGTTCGATTGGACTAGTGTTCTACGAGCAGTACTTC.

The chain recombines TRBV6-5 with TRBJ1-3; maybe TRBD1 (5 bases). The V end lost 0 bases, the J end lost 0 bases, and 6 bases lay between the germline ends. Germline assignment: CDR1 MNHEY and CDR2 SVGAGI. The CDR3 covers 15 residues. The CDR3 region is CASSYSGRSGNTIYF. For the CDR3, the DNA is TGTGCCAGCAGTTACTCGGGGCGCTCTGGAAACACCATATATTTT.